These 32 T cell receptor beta chains were sequenced from one sample in a study of cytotoxic CD8 clonotypes in ibrutinib-treated CLL. Data came from immunoSEQ multiplex PCR; TCRdb stores just in-frame clones and leaves some out. Counted here are about 200,000 clones, roughly 77% occurring once; the ten biggest clones make up about 6%. The input for sequencing was PBMCs, taken after 12 months of ibrutinib treatment. The source is a human donor with chronic lymphocytic leukemia.

The V call is TRBV6-1, the J call TRBJ2-7; 10 bases match TRBD1. V trimming: 6 bases; J trimming: 0 bases; junction bases outside the gene matches: 5. This CDR3 spans 15 amino acids. Germline CDR1 reads MNHNS; CDR2 reads SASEGT. CDR3 DNA: TGTGCCAGCAGGGGAGGGACAGGGGACTCCTACGAGCAGTACTTC. Translating it yields CASRGGTGDSYEQYF.

This clone was recorded a few times. The chain couples TRBV4-1 to TRBJ1-2; D may be TRBD1 (5 bases). The CDR3 runs to 14 residues. From germline, CDR1 is MGHRA and CDR2 YSYEKL. V was trimmed by 1 base and J by 1 base, leaving 7 bases between them. This CDR3 is CASSQGGDNYGYTF. DNA for the CDR3: TGCGCCAGCAGCCAAGGAGGGGATAACTATGGCTACACCTTC.

A word on this clone: This may stem from a read error, because a much larger clone lies one nucleotide away. The chain employs TRBV9 and TRBJ2-1; unclear D gene. CDR3 length: 13 amino acids. Germline CDR1 is SGDLS and CDR2 is YYNGEE. Trimming cost V 7 bases and J 0 bases, with 8 bases left between them. The CDR3 nucleotides are TGTGCCAGCGGGCCGAGCTCCTACAATGAGCAGTTCTTC. Translating it yields CASGPSSYNEQFF.

This clone was detected only a few times. This chain uses TRBV30 with TRBJ1-1; unclear D gene. Germline CDR1 reads GTSNPN; CDR2 reads SVGIG (reference sequence). Trimming cost V 4 bases and J 0 bases, with 3 bases left between them. The CDR3 spans 11 residues. This chain's CDR3 is CAWKLNTEAFF. CDR3 DNA: TGTGCCTGGAAGCTGAACACTGAAGCTTTCTTT.

V usage is TRBV30 and J usage is TRBJ2-1, with 7 bases matching TRBD2. Germline V gene lookup returns CDR1 GTSNPN and CDR2 SVGIG (reference sequence). With 8 bases clipped from V and 2 bases from J, the junction kept 6 bases outside the gene matches. The CDR3 length is 13 residues. DNA for the CDR3: TGTGCCCTAGGGAGCGGGACCTACAATGAGCAGTTCTTC. Amino acid sequence: CALGSGTYNEQFF.

In DNA, the CDR3 is TGCGCCAGCAGCTTGAGGGATAATGGGCCTGGAAACACCATATATTTT. Translation gives CASSLRDNGPGNTIYF. This chain joins TRBV5-1 and TRBJ1-3; no reliable D call. This CDR3 contains 16 residues. Germline V gene data show CDR1 as SGHRS and CDR2 as YFSETQ. The V and J ends lost 1 base and 2 bases respectively, with 13 bases between them.

The chain recombines TRBV28 with TRBJ2-2; 7 nucleotides agree with TRBD1. The CDR3 sequence is 18 residues long. Per germline, CDR1 MDHEN and CDR2 SYDVKM. V was pared by 1 base and J by 2 bases, with 10 bases of the junction left unmatched. The CDR3 DNA reads as TGTGCCAGCAGTTTATCGACAGGGTTCCCCTTAAACACCGGGGAGCTGTTTTTT. Protein: CASSLSTGFPLNTGELFF.

The chain has TRBV7-2 and TRBJ2-7; 10 positions agree with TRBD1. The CDR3 is 14 amino acids. Germline loops: CDR1 SGHTA, CDR2 FQGNSA. V trimming: 3 bases; J trimming: 9 bases; junction bases outside the gene matches: 8. In DNA, the CDR3 is TGTGCCAGCAGCTTTATCGGGACAGGGGATGGGCAGTACTTC. Translating it yields CASSFIGTGDGQYF.

The chain combines TRBV28 with TRBJ1-2, with unresolved D. Between the trimmed V and J ends, which lost 4 bases and 8 bases, there was a span of 8 bases. Germline values: CDR1 MDHEN, CDR2 SYDVKM. The CDR3 contains 11 residues. The CDR3 reads CASSSSRGYTF. The CDR3 DNA reads as TGTGCCAGCAGTTCCTCTCGGGGCTACACCTTC.

Regarding this clone: Sequence at one end of the junction differs from germline and may be a read error. The chain links TRBV7-2 to TRBJ2-3; D gene uncertain. CDR1 and CDR2 (germline): SGHTA, FQGNSA. This CDR3 is 11 amino acids long. The CDR3 region has the DNA TGCCTGAGCCAGGAATGGAATACGCAGTATTTT. It yields the protein CLSQEWNTQYF.

V usage is TRBV30 and J usage is TRBJ2-5, with 9 bases fitting TRBD2. This CDR3 region has 15 residues. In germline, CDR1 is GTSNPN, CDR2 SVGIG (reference sequence). Unmatched junction bases numbered 5, after V lost 0 bases and J lost 3 bases. Written as DNA, the CDR3 is TGTGCCTGGAGTGTAATGCGGGGGGGAAAAGAGACCCAGTACTTC. Its translation: CAWSVMRGGKETQYF.

The J gene is TRBJ2-7, the V gene TRBV5-1; D possibly corresponds to TRBD2 (6 bases). The CDR3 contains 16 residues. The germline V and J ends were trimmed by 1 base and 6 bases, with 20 bases remaining between them. CDR1 is SGHRS, CDR2 YFSETQ, per germline. CDR3 loop: CASSLLADVLAREQYF. CDR3 sequence (DNA): TGCGCCAGCAGCTTGTTAGCGGATGTACTAGCCCGCGAGCAGTACTTC.

This clone was recorded at least ten times. V usage is TRBV6-5 and J usage is TRBJ1-2; perhaps TRBD1 as D (6 bases). The V end was cut by 6 bases, the J end by 4 bases, with 18 bases between. Per germline, CDR1 MNHEY and CDR2 SVGAGI. The CDR3 is made up of 15 amino acids. The CDR3 coding sequence is TGTGCCAGCAGAAACAGGGAGTCCCCATTCTATGGCTACACCTTC. It specifies CASRNRESPFYGYTF.

This chain uses TRBV5-1 with TRBJ2-7, with 13 nucleotides matching TRBD2. V dropped 3 bases and J dropped 2; count of bases not matched to a gene: 2. The CDR3 loop spans 15 amino acids. Germline V lookup: CDR1 SGHRS, CDR2 YFSETQ. CDR3 coding DNA: TGCGCCAGCAGCTACACTAGCGGGAGGGCCTACGAGCAGTACTTC. It specifies CASSYTSGRAYEQYF. The full variable domain, its missing parts supplied by reference TRBV5-1 and TRBJ2-7, is KAGVTQTPRYLIKTRGQQVTLSCSPISGHRSVSWYQQTPGQGLQFLFEYFSETQRNKGNFPGRFSGRQFSNSRSEMNVSTLELGDSALYLCASSYTSGRAYEQYFGPGTRLTVT.

In this sample, this clone turned up many times. The chain is built from TRBV23-1 and TRBJ2-7; TRBD2 agrees at 9 bases. TRBV23-1 is sorted into the ORF group, with uncertain function. The CDR3 consists of 17 residues. J was trimmed by 3 bases and V by 8 bases; bases with no gene match: 17. CDR3 nucleotide sequence: TGCGCCAGCTACGGGGGCCCTAATGCACTAGCGGGCTACGAGCAGTACTTC. Protein product: CASYGGPNALAGYEQYF.

This clone turned up a few times. The CDR3 region has the DNA TGTGCCAGCAGTGTTTTTCGGGTAATATCCTACAATGAGCAGTTCTTC. It translates to CASSVFRVISYNEQFF. This rearrangement joins TRBV2 to TRBJ2-1; no firm D call. Germline V gene sequence: CDR1 SNHLY, CDR2 FYNNEI. This CDR3 has 16 residues. Trimming left V 4 bases short and J 1 base short, with 14 bases between.

This chain uses TRBV7-9 with TRBJ1-6; possible D gene TRBD1, 6 bases. The CDR3 covers 14 residues. Germline V gene sequence: CDR1 SEHNR, CDR2 FQNEAQ (reference sequence). V was shortened by 5 bases and J by 9 bases, with 14 bases between the two germline ends. In DNA, the CDR3 is TGTGCCAGCAGCGAAGGGGGTAGGTCTTCACCCCTCCACTTT. It is translated as CASSEGGRSSPLHF.

This sequence joins TRBV5-1 and TRBJ1-3; D gene uncertain. This CDR3 region has 15 residues. Per the germline V gene, CDR1 is SGHRS and CDR2 is YFSETQ. The germline V and J ends were trimmed by 2 bases and 1 base, with 10 bases remaining between them. CDR3 sequence (DNA): TGCGCCAGCAGCTTAATCCCGGGATCTGGAAACACCATATATTTT. This gives the protein CASSLIPGSGNTIYF.

This clone was detected only once. V usage is TRBV7-8 and J usage is TRBJ2-7; D gene uncertain. The V end lost 0 bases, the J end lost 5 bases, and 11 bases lay between the germline ends. This CDR3 spans 14 amino acids. From germline, CDR1 is SGHVS and CDR2 FQNEAQ. The CDR3 region has the DNA TGTGCCAGCAGCTTAGCTGAACTGAACCACGAGCAGTACTTC. Translating gives CASSLAELNHEQYF.

The chain combines TRBV6-1 with TRBJ2-1; no clear D gene. The V end lost 2 bases, the J end lost 2 bases, and 13 bases lay between the germline ends. CDR3 length: 16 residues. The germline V gene has CDR1 MNHNS and CDR2 SASEGT. In nucleotides, the CDR3 is TGTGCCAGCAGTGAATATGGGTCAGGTCCCTACAATGAGCAGTTCTTC. This codes for CASSEYGSGPYNEQFF.

The rearrangement links TRBV6-5 to TRBJ2-5; no clear D. The germline V gene encodes CDR1 MNHEY and CDR2 SVGAGI. V was cut by 4 bases and J by 3 bases, with 15 bases left in between. This CDR3 spans 15 amino acids. The CDR3 coding sequence is TGTGCCAGCAGTTTTAGCTTCGACGAAAAAGAGACCCAGTACTTC. It specifies CASSFSFDEKETQYF.

This chain links TRBV7-2 with TRBJ2-7; no clear D gene. The CDR3 is made up of 14 amino acids. CDR1 is SGHTA and CDR2 is FQGNSA in the germline V gene. Between the trimmed V and J ends, which lost 5 bases and 1 base, there was a span of 12 bases. The CDR3 nucleotides read TGTGCCAGCAGCGGAACGGCTCCTTCCTACGAGCAGTACTTC. It specifies CASSGTAPSYEQYF.

The table lists this clone with a few counts. The V call is TRBV9, the J call TRBJ2-3; D might be TRBD2 (5 bases). Trimming pared 0 bases from V and 1 base from J, leaving 12 bases between. Germline CDR1 is SGDLS and CDR2 is YYNGEE. The CDR3 sequence is 16 residues long. The CDR3, as DNA: TGTGCCAGCAGCGTAGGAGTGGTTAGCGGCACAGATACGCAGTATTTT. It encodes CASSVGVVSGTDTQYF.

The gene calls are TRBV6-1 and TRBJ2-7; D call uncertain. CDR3 length: 14 amino acids. CDR1 and CDR2 from the germline V gene are MNHNS and SASEGT. V lost 2 bases and J 2 bases, leaving 10 bases between the germline ends. CDR3 in DNA: TGTGCCAGCAGTGAATCAGTTAGTACCTACGAGCAGTACTTC. It translates to CASSESVSTYEQYF.

This chain connects TRBV6-5 to TRBJ2-7, with D perhaps matching TRBD2 (6 bases). The CDR3 sequence is 13 residues long. V lost 6 bases and J lost 7, with 16 bases in between. Germline V lookup: CDR1 MNHEY, CDR2 SVGAGI. The CDR3 loop is CASRRDPYREQYF. DNA for the CDR3: TGTGCCAGCAGGCGGGACCCTTACCGGGAGCAGTACTTC.

CDR3 coding DNA: TGTGCCAGCAGACCGGCGGTCCCACTAGCGGGAGGTTTCGGGGATACGCAGTATTTT. Amino acids: CASRPAVPLAGGFGDTQYF. This rearrangement joins TRBV7-2 to TRBJ2-3; 12 nucleotides align to TRBD2. From germline, CDR1 is SGHTA and CDR2 FQGNSA. The J segment lost 6 bases and the V segment lost 6 bases, leaving 19 bases of the junction unmatched. CDR3 length: 19 amino acids. Drawing the rest from reference TRBV7-2 and TRBJ2-3, the complete variable domain is GAGVSQSPSNKVTEKGKDVELRCDPISGHTALYWYRQSLGQGLEFLIYFQGNSAPDKSGLPSDRFSAERTGGSVSTLTIQRTQQEDSAVYLCASRPAVPLAGGFGDTQYFGPGTRLTVL.

The chain joins TRBV11-3 to TRBJ1-3; TRBD1 might be the D (6 bases). Between the trimmed V and J ends, which lost 6 bases and 4 bases, there was a span of 16 bases. The CDR3 is made up of 15 amino acids. Per the germline V gene, CDR1 is SGHNT and CDR2 is YENEEA. Here the CDR3 reads CASSSTTGSGNTIYF. Here the CDR3 DNA reads TGTGCCAGCAGTTCTACAACAGGGTCGGGAAACACCATATATTTT.

This clone showed up just a few times. V usage is TRBV7-3 and J usage is TRBJ2-1; 7 bases agree with TRBD2. This CDR3 comprises 13 residues. Germline V gives CDR1 SGHTA, CDR2 FQGTGA. The J segment lost 7 bases and the V segment lost 1 base, leaving 1 base of the junction unmatched. The CDR3 DNA sequence: TGTGCCAGCAGCTTAAGCGGGGGTAATGAGCAGTTCTTC. It translates to CASSLSGGNEQFF. Filled out from reference TRBV7-3 and TRBJ2-1, the complete variable domain reads GAGVSQTPSNKVTEKGKYVELRCDPISGHTALYWYRQSLGQGPEFLIYFQGTGAADDSGLPNDRFFAVRPEGSVSTLKIQRTERGDSAVYLCASSLSGGNEQFFGPGTRLTVL.

The CDR3, as DNA: TGCAGTGCTAGAGTGGGCTATGGCTACACCTTC. Translation gives CSARVGYGYTF. The chain links TRBV20-1 to TRBJ1-2, with D uncertain. The ends were cut back, 1 base at V and 4 bases at J, with 4 bases in the middle. CDR1 and CDR2 from the germline V gene are DFQATT and SNEGSKA (reference sequence). The CDR3 spans 11 residues.

The chain links TRBV7-2 to TRBJ2-2; D is perhaps TRBD2 (5 bases). The CDR3 consists of 17 residues. Trimming took off 5 bases at V and 6 bases at J, with 22 bases between the two ends. The germline gives CDR1 SGHTA, CDR2 FQGNSA. CDR3: CASSILPAGKRSGELFF. Written as DNA, the CDR3 is TGTGCCAGCAGCATCCTACCCGCGGGCAAGAGATCCGGGGAGCTGTTTTTT.

The chain uses TRBV14 and TRBJ2-7, with D unclear. In germline, CDR1 is SGHDN, CDR2 FVKESK. Between the trimmed V and J ends, which lost 4 bases and 3 bases, there was a span of 7 bases. CDR3 size: 12 residues. For the CDR3, the DNA is TGTGCCAGCAGCCTGACTGGCTACGAGCAGTACTTC. Translated: CASSLTGYEQYF.

The rearrangement uses TRBV6-5 and TRBJ2-7; no definite D call. V was shortened by 7 bases and J by 0 bases, with 10 bases between the two germline ends. The germline V gene encodes CDR1 MNHEY and CDR2 SVGAGI. There are 13 residues in the CDR3. The CDR3 bases are TGTGCCAGCACCCCTTATAGCTCCTACGAGCAGTACTTC. It yields the protein CASTPYSSYEQYF.